This T cell receptor beta chain emerged from a study of response to subunit inactivated influenza vaccine. One entry per CDR3 protein results from TCRdb running MiXCR on the RT-PCR reads. The sample gives about 540,000 distinct CDR3 sequences, less than 25% of which show up once; under 3.5% is in the top ten. About this clonotype: The antigen is unknown.

Study conclusions and caveats: Only a handful of new T cells, the authors suggested, are recruited with each seasonal influenza vaccination.

The same data also went into a second study, on T cells expressing NK-cell markers. That report adds: Generation of TCR beta cDNA was performed by 5'RACE template switching incorporating UMIs. Sorted T-cell subsets CD3+CD56+NKG2C+, CD3+CD56+NKG2C- and CD3+CD56-NKG2C+ were TCR beta-sequenced. For several experiments, T cell sorting was restricted to the alpha-beta TCR population by means of an anti-gamma-delta TCR antibody.

This specimen was CD4+ T cells sorted from PBMCs, taken 12 days after vaccination. The clonotype originates from a man aged 50-59 years who received an inactivated influenza vaccine.

CDR3 nucleotides: TGTGCCAGCAGCCCCTCGGCGGGAGGGCCCCACAATGAGCAGTTCTTC. Protein: CASSPSAGGPHNEQFF. The chain employs TRBV4-2 and TRBJ2-1; 9 bases match TRBD2. CDR1 LGHNA and CDR2 YNFKEQ come from the germline V gene. The ends lost 4 bases at V and 5 bases at J; junction bases unmatched: 9. The CDR3 consists of 16 residues.